Following are 26 T cell receptor beta chains from one sample sequenced in a study of T cell repertoires in cytomegalovirus infection. TCRdb itself ran the reads through MiXCR, one entry per CDR3 protein. The sample has roughly 180,000 distinct CDR3 sequences, about 20% seen once. What these receptors recognize is not known. The sample in question was CD8+ T cells from cultured PBMCs, obtained from culture after CMV antigen stimulation. Receptors originate from a human donor in good health (CMV status not recorded). Some clones in this sample may be carry-over from other donors' samples.

CDR3 region: CASSHTRGADTEAFF. The DNA of the CDR3 is TGTGCCAGCAGCCATACAAGGGGCGCGGACACTGAAGCTTTCTTT. This sequence joins TRBV7-2 and TRBJ1-1; perhaps TRBD1 as D (5 bases). The CDR3 spans 15 residues. Germline assignment: CDR1 SGHTA and CDR2 FQGNSA. Trimming pared 5 bases from V and 3 bases from J, leaving 16 bases between.

This chain uses TRBV10-3 with TRBJ1-2; 10 bases fit TRBD1. Germline V gene data show CDR1 as ENHRY and CDR2 as SYGVKD. The CDR3 consists of 15 residues. After removal of 11 bases from V and 4 bases from J, the junction contained 13 bases not matched to a gene. CDR3 DNA: TGTGCCTCCTCCAGTGCCGGACAGGGGGGCTATGGCTACACCTTC. Translated, it gives CASSSAGQGGYGYTF.

This chain connects TRBV12-3 or TRBV12-4 to TRBJ2-5, with D perhaps matching TRBD2 (6 bases). Trimming removed 7 bases at V and 5 bases at J, with 17 bases between. The length of the CDR3 is 14 residues. CDR3 bases: TGTGCCAGCACGCCCGGAGGGGCGAGGGAGACCCAGTACTTC. Its protein product is CASTPGGARETQYF.

The chain employs TRBV20-1 and TRBJ2-6; D possibly corresponds to TRBD2 (6 bases). Per germline, CDR1 DFQATT and CDR2 SNEGSKA (reference sequence). V lost 0 bases and J 2 bases, leaving 14 bases between the germline ends. The CDR3 covers 17 residues. This CDR3 is CSARDYEGGTGANVLTF. The DNA of the CDR3 is TGCAGTGCTAGAGATTACGAGGGAGGCACTGGGGCCAACGTCCTGACTTTC.

In its sample, this clonotype was seen a few times. The chain has TRBV7-8 and TRBJ1-1; D is unclear. Between the trimmed V and J ends, which lost 1 base and 4 bases, there was a span of 4 bases. Germline V gene lookup returns CDR1 SGHVS and CDR2 FQNEAQ. The CDR3 is 12 residues long. The CDR3 DNA sequence: TGTGCCAGCAGCTTAGAGCGCACTGAAGCTTTCTTT. It is translated as CASSLERTEAFF.

This chain joins TRBV7-2 and TRBJ1-1; maybe TRBD1 (5 bases). CDR1 and CDR2 from the germline V gene are SGHTA and FQGNSA. This CDR3 comprises 15 residues. V was trimmed by 1 base and J by 7 bases, leaving 16 bases between them. CDR3 bases: TGTGCCAGCAGCTTAGTCGACAGCCGGGTTGATGAAGCTTTCTTT. It encodes CASSLVDSRVDEAFF.

This clonotype was counted a few times. In nucleotides, the CDR3 is TGTGCCAGTAGTCCCCTCGGGACATACTATGGCTACACCTTC. This encodes CASSPLGTYYGYTF. V gene TRBV19 combines with J gene TRBJ1-2, with D maybe TRBD1 (6 bases). Trimming removed 5 bases at V and 3 bases at J, with 13 bases between. The CDR3 is 14 residues long. In germline, CDR1 is LNHDA, CDR2 SQIVND (reference sequence).

The chain employs TRBV5-1 and TRBJ1-1; D is perhaps TRBD1 (5 bases). From germline, CDR1 is SGHRS and CDR2 YFSETQ. V gave up 0 bases and J gave up 0 bases, with 12 bases separating them. This CDR3 spans 16 amino acids. The CDR3 DNA is TGCGCCAGCAGCTTGGGTCAGGGTTATATGAACACTGAAGCTTTCTTT. Translating gives CASSLGQGYMNTEAFF.

The chain uses TRBV4-1 and TRBJ2-2; TRBD2 aligns across 12 bases. CDR1 is MGHRA and CDR2 is YSYEKL in the germline V gene. CDR3 length: 17 amino acids. The ends lost 4 bases at V and 0 bases at J; junction bases unmatched: 3. The CDR3 region has the DNA TGCGCCAGCAGCCCCGGACTAGCGGGGCCGAACACCGGGGAGCTGTTTTTT. It encodes CASSPGLAGPNTGELFF.

The chain employs TRBV7-8 and TRBJ2-7, with D unclear. Trimming took off 1 base at V and 0 bases at J, with 10 bases between the two ends. This CDR3 is 15 amino acids long. Germline-derived CDR1 and CDR2 are SGHVS and FQNEAQ. DNA of the CDR3: TGTGCCAGCAGCTTAGGGGTTACGACCTCCTACGAGCAGTACTTC. Protein product: CASSLGVTTSYEQYF.

A few counts support this clonotype. This chain joins TRBV7-2 and TRBJ2-1; either TRBD1 or TRBD2 may supply D (5 bases each). The CDR3 length is 16 residues. Between the trimmed V and J ends, which lost 5 bases and 6 bases, there was a span of 20 bases. Per the germline V gene, CDR1 is SGHTA and CDR2 is FQGNSA. The CDR3, as DNA: TGTGCCAGCAGCCCCGGGACCGCTTGGGCCTCCAATGAGCAGTTCTTC. Translating gives CASSPGTAWASNEQFF. Full variable domain (rest looked up from reference TRBV7-2 and TRBJ2-1): GAGVSQSPSNKVTEKGKDVELRCDPISGHTALYWYRQSLGQGLEFLIYFQGNSAPDKSGLPSDRFSAERTGGSVSTLTIQRTQQEDSAVYLCASSPGTAWASNEQFFGPGTRLTVL.

CDR3 sequence (DNA): TGTGCCAGCAGTTACTCGGTGACTAGCGGGGGGGCCCGGTTGATACAGACCCAGTACTTC. This translates into CASSYSVTSGGARLIQTQYF. The chain is built from TRBV6-6 and TRBJ2-5; 14 bases are a match to TRBD2. Germline CDR1 MNHNY, CDR2 SVGAGI (reference sequence). The CDR3 has 20 residues. The ends lost 0 bases at V and 6 bases at J; junction bases unmatched: 15.

This clonotype was detected a few times. J is TRBJ2-5 and V is TRBV5-4, with D tentatively TRBD2 (6 bases). Germline lookup yields CDR1 SGHNT and CDR2 YYREEE (reference sequence). V was trimmed by 3 bases and J by 4 bases, leaving 16 bases between them. The CDR3 is 15 residues long. The CDR3 reads CASSSVGRAGETQYF. In DNA form, the CDR3 reads TGTGCCAGCAGCTCGGTGGGGCGAGCGGGAGAGACCCAGTACTTC. Supplemented by reference TRBV5-4 and TRBJ2-5, the full variable domain reads ETGVTQSPTHLIKTRGQQVTLRCSSQSGHNTVSWYQQALGQGPQFIFQYYREEENGRGNFPPRFSGLQFPNYSSELNVNALELDDSALYLCASSSVGRAGETQYFGPGTRLLVL.

This clonotype has more than one count but fewer than ten. The genes are TRBV6-6 and TRBJ1-4; 9 bases match TRBD1. The length of the CDR3 is 18 residues. Germline V gives CDR1 MNHNY, CDR2 SVGAGI (reference sequence). Trimming took 5 bases from V and 1 from J; bases not matched to a gene: 11. The CDR3 protein is CASSHHRGQGGTNEKLFF. The DNA for the CDR3 is TGTGCCAGCAGTCATCACAGGGGGCAAGGGGGAACTAATGAAAAACTGTTTTTT.

This clonotype was counted between two and nine times. The gene calls are TRBV7-9 and TRBJ2-1, with 13 nucleotides matching TRBD2. The CDR3 has 17 residues. The V gene end was trimmed by 4 bases and the J gene end by 4 bases; junction bases not matched to a gene: 7. The V gene's germline CDR1 is SEHNR and CDR2 FQNEAQ (reference sequence). The CDR3 DNA follows: TGTGCCAGCAGCTCGGGACTAGCGGGGCCCATGTACAATGAGCAGTTCTTC. This gives the protein CASSSGLAGPMYNEQFF.

This clonotype turned up a few times. The CDR3 loop reads CASSLKGGTLNEQFF. CDR3 nucleotides: TGTGCCAGCAGCTTAAAGGGGGGGACCCTCAATGAGCAGTTCTTC. The V and J genes are TRBV7-8 and TRBJ2-1; tentative D call: TRBD2 (7 bases). Germline V CDR1 and CDR2: SGHVS, FQNEAQ. The CDR3 has 15 amino acids. V lost 2 bases to trimming and J lost 6 bases, with 14 bases between them.

V is TRBV4-2 and J is TRBJ2-7; D not resolved. V lost 0 bases and J 0 bases, leaving 9 bases between the germline ends. CDR1 and CDR2 from the germline V gene are LGHNA and YNFKEQ. The CDR3 contains 15 residues. CDR3 sequence reads: CASSQDPGFSYEQYF. DNA of the CDR3: TGTGCCAGCAGCCAAGATCCGGGTTTCTCCTACGAGCAGTACTTC.

This clonotype was recorded a few times. The rearrangement uses TRBV10-3 and TRBJ2-7, with D unresolved. Germline loops: CDR1 ENHRY, CDR2 SYGVKD. With 0 bases removed from V and 4 bases from J, the gap between germline ends came to 4 bases. The CDR3 extends over 12 amino acids. CDR3 loop: CAISESWYEQYF. Written as DNA, the CDR3 is TGTGCCATCAGTGAGTCGTGGTACGAGCAGTACTTC.

Turning to this clonotype: At one end, the junction sequence differs from germline, possibly due to a read error. The chain has TRBV7-2 and TRBJ1-6; no firm D call. The CDR3 extends over 12 amino acids. The germline CDR1 and CDR2 sequences are SGHTA and FQGNSA. Written as DNA, the CDR3 is TGTGCCAGCAGCTTAAAGCGTTATTGCCCTAACTTT. It codes for CASSLKRYCPNF.

The chain joins TRBV4-1 to TRBJ2-2; 8 bases match TRBD1. The CDR3 is made up of 15 amino acids. The V and J ends lost 1 base and 4 bases, in that order; junction bases with no gene match: 2. The germline gives CDR1 MGHRA, CDR2 YSYEKL. CDR3 sequence reads: CASSQGQGATGELFF. CDR3 DNA: TGCGCCAGCAGCCAAGGCCAGGGGGCCACCGGGGAGCTGTTTTTT.

This clonotype was seen repeatedly, ten times or more. The chain has TRBV7-8 and TRBJ2-3; either TRBD1 or TRBD2 may supply D (5 bases each). Germline CDR1 SGHVS, CDR2 FQNEAQ. V shed 1 base and J shed 4 bases, with 18 bases lying between them. This CDR3 spans 17 amino acids. As DNA, the CDR3 is TGTGCCAGCAGCTTAGTGCCCCTACCGCGAGGGGCAGATACGCAGTATTTT. Encoded protein: CASSLVPLPRGADTQYF.

The rearrangement joins TRBV6-1 to TRBJ2-7, with unresolved D. Between the trimmed V and J ends, which lost 8 bases and 5 bases, there was a span of 25 bases. This CDR3 contains 16 residues. Germline values: CDR1 MNHNS, CDR2 SASEGT. As DNA, the CDR3 is TGTGCCAGCGGTAAGGGAAGCGCGTTTCCCTGGGACGAGCAGTACTTC. Protein: CASGKGSAFPWDEQYF.

The chain has TRBV4-3 and TRBJ2-3; TRBD1 agrees at 10 bases. CDR3 length equals 19 residues. Germline V gene data show CDR1 as LGHNA and CDR2 as YSLEER. Losses at the gene ends were 0 bases for V and 4 bases for J; bases not matched to a gene: 13. The CDR3 bases are TGCGCCAGCAGCCAAGATACTAAAGCGGGGACAGGGGCGGCAGATACGCAGTATTTT. Protein: CASSQDTKAGTGAADTQYF.

This clonotype was seen a handful of times. The chain carries TRBV11-2 and TRBJ2-7; the D gene could be TRBD1 or TRBD2 (5 bases each). Germline-derived CDR1 and CDR2 are SGHAT and FQNNGV. This CDR3 region has 13 residues. V was clipped by 9 bases and J by 2 bases, with 14 bases between them. In nucleotides, the CDR3 is TGTGCCAGTGGAGCCGGGACGACCTACGAGCAGTACTTC. Encoded protein: CASGAGTTYEQYF.

The chain combines TRBV7-9 with TRBJ2-3, with D unclear. The CDR3 covers 14 residues. Trimming took 8 bases from V and 0 from J, leaving 12 bases between them. In germline, CDR1 is SEHNR, CDR2 FQNEAQ (reference sequence). For the CDR3, the DNA is TGTGCCAGCGTCCGGACGGAGAGCACAGATACGCAGTATTTT. It yields the protein CASVRTESTDTQYF.

Only a few counts were recorded for this clonotype. The chain uses TRBV4-1 and TRBJ1-1; no clear D. V shed 3 bases and J shed 4 bases, with 15 bases lying between them. CDR3 length: 15 amino acids. Germline V lookup: CDR1 MGHRA, CDR2 YSYEKL. The CDR3 sequence is CASSQPEGDVTEAFF. In DNA form, the CDR3 reads TGCGCCAGCAGCCAGCCCGAGGGAGACGTCACTGAAGCTTTCTTT.